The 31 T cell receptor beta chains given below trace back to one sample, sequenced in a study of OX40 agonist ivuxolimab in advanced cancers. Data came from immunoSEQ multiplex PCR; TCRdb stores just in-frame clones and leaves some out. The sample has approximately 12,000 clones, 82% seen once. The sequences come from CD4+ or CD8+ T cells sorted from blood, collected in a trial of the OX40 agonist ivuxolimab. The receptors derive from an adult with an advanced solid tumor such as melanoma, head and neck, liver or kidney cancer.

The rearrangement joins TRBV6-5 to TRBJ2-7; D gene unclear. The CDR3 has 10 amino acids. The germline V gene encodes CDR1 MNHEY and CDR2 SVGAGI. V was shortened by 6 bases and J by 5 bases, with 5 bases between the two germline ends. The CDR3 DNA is TGTGCCAGCAGCGACGACGAGCAGTACTTC. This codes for CASSDDEQYF.

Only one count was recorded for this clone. The CDR3 here is CASSQVPGPNTEAFF. CDR3 bases: TGTGCCAGCAGCCAAGTCCCGGGGCCGAACACTGAAGCTTTCTTT. This sequence joins TRBV4-2 and TRBJ1-1; the D gene is possibly TRBD1 (5 bases). The CDR3 length is 15 residues. V was clipped by 1 base and J by 1 base, with 10 bases between them. CDR1 and CDR2 from the germline V gene are LGHNA and YNFKEQ.

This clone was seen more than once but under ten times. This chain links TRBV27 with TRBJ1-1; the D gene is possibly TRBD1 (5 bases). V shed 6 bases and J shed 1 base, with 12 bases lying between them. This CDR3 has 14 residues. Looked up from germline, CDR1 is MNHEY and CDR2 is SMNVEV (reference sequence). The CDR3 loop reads CASSPLGGNTEAFF. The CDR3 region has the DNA TGTGCCAGCAGCCCCCTCGGGGGGAACACTGAAGCTTTCTTT.

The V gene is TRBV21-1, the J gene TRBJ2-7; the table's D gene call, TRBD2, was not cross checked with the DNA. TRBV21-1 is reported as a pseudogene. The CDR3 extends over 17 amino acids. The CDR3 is CASSKIRERREPHEQYF. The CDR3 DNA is TGTGCCAGCAGCAAAATAAGGGAGCGGCGGGAGCCCCACGAGCAGTACTTC.

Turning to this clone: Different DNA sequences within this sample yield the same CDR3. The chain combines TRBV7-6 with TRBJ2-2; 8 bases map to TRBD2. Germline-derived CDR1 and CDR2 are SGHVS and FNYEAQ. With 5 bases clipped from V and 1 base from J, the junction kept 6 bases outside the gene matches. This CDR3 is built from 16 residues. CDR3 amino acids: CASSPAREGNTGELFF. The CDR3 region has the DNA TGTGCCAGCAGCCCCGCTCGGGAGGGGAACACCGGGGAGCTGTTTTTT.

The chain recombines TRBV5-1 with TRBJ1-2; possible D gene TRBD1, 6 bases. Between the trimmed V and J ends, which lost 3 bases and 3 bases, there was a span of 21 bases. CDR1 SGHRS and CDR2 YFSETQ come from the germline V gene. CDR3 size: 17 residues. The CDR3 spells CASSSWLGAGSDYGYTF. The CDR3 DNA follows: TGCGCCAGCAGCTCTTGGCTGGGGGCCGGTTCCGACTATGGCTACACCTTC.

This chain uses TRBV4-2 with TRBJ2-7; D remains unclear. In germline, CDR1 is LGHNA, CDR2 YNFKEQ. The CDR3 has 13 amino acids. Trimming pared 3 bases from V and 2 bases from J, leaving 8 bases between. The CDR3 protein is CASSQWQTYEQYF. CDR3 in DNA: TGTGCCAGCAGCCAGTGGCAGACCTACGAGCAGTACTTC.

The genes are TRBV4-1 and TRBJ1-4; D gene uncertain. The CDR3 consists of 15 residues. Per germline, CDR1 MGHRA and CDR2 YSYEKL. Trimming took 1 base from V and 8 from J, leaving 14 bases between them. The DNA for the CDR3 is TGCGCCAGCAGCCAAGTGGGTGTATATGGAGAAAAACTGTTTTTT. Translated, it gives CASSQVGVYGEKLFF.

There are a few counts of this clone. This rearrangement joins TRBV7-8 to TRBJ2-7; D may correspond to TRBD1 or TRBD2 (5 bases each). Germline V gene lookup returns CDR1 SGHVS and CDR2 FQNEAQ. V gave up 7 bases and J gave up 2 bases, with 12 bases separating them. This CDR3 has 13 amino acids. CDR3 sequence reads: CASTRDETYEQYF. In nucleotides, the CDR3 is TGTGCCAGCACTCGGGACGAGACCTACGAGCAGTACTTC.

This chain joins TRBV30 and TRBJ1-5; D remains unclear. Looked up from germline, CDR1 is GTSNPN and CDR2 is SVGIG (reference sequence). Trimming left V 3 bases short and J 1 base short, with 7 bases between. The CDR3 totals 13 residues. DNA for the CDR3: TGTGCCTGGAGCCGCGTAAGCAATCAGCCCCAGCATTTT. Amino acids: CAWSRVSNQPQHF.

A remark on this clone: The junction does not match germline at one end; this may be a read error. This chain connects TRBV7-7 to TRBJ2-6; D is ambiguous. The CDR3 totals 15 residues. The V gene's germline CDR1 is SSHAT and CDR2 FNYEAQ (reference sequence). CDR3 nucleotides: TGTGCTAGCAGCTTGAACGCGGCGGGGGCCAACGTCCTGACTTTC. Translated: CASSLNAAGANVLTF.

The CDR3 region is CASSSGLAGGQNTGELFF. DNA for the CDR3: TGTGCCAGCAGCTCCGGACTAGCGGGAGGCCAAAACACCGGGGAGCTGTTTTTT. The chain couples TRBV7-3 to TRBJ2-2; 14 bases fit TRBD2. CDR3 size: 18 residues. V was pared by 4 bases and J by 2 bases, with 6 bases of the junction left unmatched. CDR1 and CDR2 (germline): SGHTA, FQGTGA.

The CDR3, as DNA: TGTGCCTTTCTCGGGGAGGTTAGCACAGATACGCAGTATTTT. Protein sequence: CAFLGEVSTDTQYF. The genes are TRBV30 and TRBJ2-3; D is perhaps TRBD2 (6 bases). V was cut by 7 bases and J by 0 bases, with 14 bases left in between. From germline, CDR1 is GTSNPN and CDR2 SVGIG (reference sequence). The CDR3 consists of 14 residues.

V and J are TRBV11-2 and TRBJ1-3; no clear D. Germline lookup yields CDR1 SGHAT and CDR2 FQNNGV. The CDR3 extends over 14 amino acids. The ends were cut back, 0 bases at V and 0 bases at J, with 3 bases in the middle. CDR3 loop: CASSLDASGNTIYF. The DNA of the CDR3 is TGTGCCAGCAGCTTAGACGCCTCTGGAAACACCATATATTTT.

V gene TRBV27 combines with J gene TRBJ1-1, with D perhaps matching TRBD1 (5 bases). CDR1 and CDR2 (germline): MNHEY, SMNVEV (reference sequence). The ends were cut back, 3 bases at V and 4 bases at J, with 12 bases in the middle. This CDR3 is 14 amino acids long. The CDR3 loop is CASSFTGKSTEAFF. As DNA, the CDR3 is TGTGCCAGCAGTTTTACAGGAAAGAGCACTGAAGCTTTCTTT.

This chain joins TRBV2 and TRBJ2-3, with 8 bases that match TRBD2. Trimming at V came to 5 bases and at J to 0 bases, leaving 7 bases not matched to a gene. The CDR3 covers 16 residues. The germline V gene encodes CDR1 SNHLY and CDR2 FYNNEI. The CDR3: CASSQTLAGSTDTQYF. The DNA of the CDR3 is TGTGCCAGCAGTCAAACCTTAGCGGGAAGCACAGATACGCAGTATTTT.

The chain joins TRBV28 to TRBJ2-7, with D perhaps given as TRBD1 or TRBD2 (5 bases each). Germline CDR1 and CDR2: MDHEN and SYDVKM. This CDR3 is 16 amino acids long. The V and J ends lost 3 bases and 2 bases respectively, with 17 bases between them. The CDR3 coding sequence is TGTGCCAGCAGTTTTCTATTATCCGGGGCCGCCTACGAGCAGTACTTC. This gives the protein CASSFLLSGAAYEQYF.

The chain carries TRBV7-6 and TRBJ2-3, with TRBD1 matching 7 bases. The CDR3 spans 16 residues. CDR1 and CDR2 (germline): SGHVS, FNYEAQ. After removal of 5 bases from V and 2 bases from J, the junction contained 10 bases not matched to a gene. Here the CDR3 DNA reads TGTGCCAGCAGCGCGTTTCCGGGACAGTCCACAGATACGCAGTATTTT. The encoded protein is CASSAFPGQSTDTQYF. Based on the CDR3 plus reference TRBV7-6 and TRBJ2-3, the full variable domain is GAGVSQSPRYKVTKRGQDVALRCDPISGHVSLYWYRQALGQGPEFLTYFNYEAQQDKSGLPNDRFSAERPEGSISTLTIQRTEQRDSAMYRCASSAFPGQSTDTQYFGPGTRLTVL.

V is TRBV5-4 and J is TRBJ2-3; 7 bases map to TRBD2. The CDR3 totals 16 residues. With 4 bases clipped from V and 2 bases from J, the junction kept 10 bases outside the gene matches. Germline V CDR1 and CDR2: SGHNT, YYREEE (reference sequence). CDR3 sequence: CASSPLAGGATDTQYF. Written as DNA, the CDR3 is TGTGCCAGCAGCCCTTTAGCGGGTGGGGCCACAGATACGCAGTATTTT.

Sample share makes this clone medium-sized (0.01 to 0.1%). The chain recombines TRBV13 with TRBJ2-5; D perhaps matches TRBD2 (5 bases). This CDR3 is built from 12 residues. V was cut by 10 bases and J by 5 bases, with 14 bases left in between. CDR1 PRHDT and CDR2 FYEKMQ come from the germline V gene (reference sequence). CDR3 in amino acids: CATATRRETQYF. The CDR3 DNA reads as TGTGCCACCGCCACTAGGAGGGAGACCCAGTACTTC. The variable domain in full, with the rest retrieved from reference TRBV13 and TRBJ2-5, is AAGVIQSPRHLIKEKRETATLKCYPIPRHDTVYWYQQGPGQDPQFLISFYEKMQSDKGSIPDRFSAQQFSDYHSELNMSSLELGDSALYFCATATRRETQYFGPGTRLLVL.

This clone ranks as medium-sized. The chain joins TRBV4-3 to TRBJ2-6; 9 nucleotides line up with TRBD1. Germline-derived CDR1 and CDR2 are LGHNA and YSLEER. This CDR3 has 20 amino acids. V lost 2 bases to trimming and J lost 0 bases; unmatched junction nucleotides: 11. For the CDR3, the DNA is TGCGCCAGCAGCCAATGGGGCGGGACAGGGTTCAGCTCTGGGGCCAACGTCCTGACTTTC. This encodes CASSQWGGTGFSSGANVLTF.

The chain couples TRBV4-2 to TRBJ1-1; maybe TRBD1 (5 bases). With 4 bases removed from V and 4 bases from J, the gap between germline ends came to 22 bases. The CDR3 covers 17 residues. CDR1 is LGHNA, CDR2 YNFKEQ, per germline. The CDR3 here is CASSPDAPGRVGTEAFF. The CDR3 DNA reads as TGTGCCAGCAGCCCCGATGCACCGGGCAGGGTGGGCACTGAAGCTTTCTTT.

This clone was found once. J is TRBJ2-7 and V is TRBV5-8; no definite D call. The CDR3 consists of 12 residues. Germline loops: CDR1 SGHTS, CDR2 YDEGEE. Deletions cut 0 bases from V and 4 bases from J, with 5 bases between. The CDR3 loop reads CASSLGGYEQYF. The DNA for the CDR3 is TGTGCCAGCAGCTTGGGAGGTTACGAGCAGTACTTC.

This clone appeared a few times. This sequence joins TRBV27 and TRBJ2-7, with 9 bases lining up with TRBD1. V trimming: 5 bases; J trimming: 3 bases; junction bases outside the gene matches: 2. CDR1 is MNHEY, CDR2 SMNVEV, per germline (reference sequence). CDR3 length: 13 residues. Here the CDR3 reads CASSQGQGYEQYF. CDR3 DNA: TGTGCCAGCAGTCAGGGACAGGGCTACGAGCAGTACTTC.

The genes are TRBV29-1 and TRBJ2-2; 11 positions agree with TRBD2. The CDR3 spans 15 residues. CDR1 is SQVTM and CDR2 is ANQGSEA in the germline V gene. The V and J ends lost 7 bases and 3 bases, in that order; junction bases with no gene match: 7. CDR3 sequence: CSASSGRAYTGELFF. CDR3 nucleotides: TGCAGCGCTAGTAGCGGGAGGGCCTACACCGGGGAGCTGTTTTTT.

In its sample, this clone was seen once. CDR3 in amino acids: CASSARGKETQYF. The CDR3 region has the DNA TGTGCCAGCTCGGCCAGGGGAAAAGAGACCCAGTACTTC. The gene calls are TRBV9 and TRBJ2-5, with TRBD1 as a possible D gene (6 bases). The ends were cut back, 7 bases at V and 3 bases at J, with 13 bases in the middle. There are 13 residues in the CDR3. Looked up from germline, CDR1 is SGDLS and CDR2 is YYNGEE.

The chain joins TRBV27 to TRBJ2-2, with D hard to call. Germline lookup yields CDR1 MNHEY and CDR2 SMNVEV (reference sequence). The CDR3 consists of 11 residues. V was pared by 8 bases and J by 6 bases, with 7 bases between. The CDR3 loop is CASRLAGELFF. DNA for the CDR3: TGTGCCAGCCGGTTGGCCGGGGAGCTGTTTTTT.

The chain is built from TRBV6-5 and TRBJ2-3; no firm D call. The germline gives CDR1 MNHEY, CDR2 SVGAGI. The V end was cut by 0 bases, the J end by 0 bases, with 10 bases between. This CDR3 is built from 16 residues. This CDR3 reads CASSYSTHESTDTQYF. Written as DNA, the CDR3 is TGTGCCAGCAGTTACTCGACACACGAAAGCACAGATACGCAGTATTTT.

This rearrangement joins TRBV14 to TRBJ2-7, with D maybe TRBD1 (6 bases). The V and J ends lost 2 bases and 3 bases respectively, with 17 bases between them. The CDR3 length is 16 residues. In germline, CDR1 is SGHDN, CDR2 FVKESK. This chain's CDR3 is CASSQLWGTQRYEQYF. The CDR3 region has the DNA TGTGCCAGCAGCCAACTATGGGGGACACAACGCTACGAGCAGTACTTC.

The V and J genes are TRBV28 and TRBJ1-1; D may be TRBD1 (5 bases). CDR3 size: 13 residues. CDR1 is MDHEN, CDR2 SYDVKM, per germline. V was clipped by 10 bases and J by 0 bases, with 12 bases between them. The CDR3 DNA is TGTGCCACCTTTGACAGATTGAACACTGAAGCTTTCTTT. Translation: CATFDRLNTEAFF.

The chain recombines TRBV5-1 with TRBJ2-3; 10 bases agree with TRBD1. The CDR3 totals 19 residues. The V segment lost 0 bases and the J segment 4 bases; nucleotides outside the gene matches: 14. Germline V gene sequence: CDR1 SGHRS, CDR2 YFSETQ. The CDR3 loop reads CASSLDGWTGGKHSDTQYF. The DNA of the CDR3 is TGCGCCAGCAGCTTGGACGGTTGGACAGGGGGGAAACACTCAGATACGCAGTATTTT.